The 15 T cell receptor beta chains below come from one sample, sequenced in a study of T cells in Graves' hyperthyroidism and ophthalmopathy. Amplified regions were TCR beta CDR3 sequences from RNA transcripts. First-round RT-PCR of the TCR CDR3 relied on the HTBI primer set. MiXCR, run by TCRdb on the multiplex PCR reads, gives a single entry per CDR3 protein. The sample carries some 500,000 distinct CDR3 sequences, around 15% recorded once. Sample: blood. The origin of the receptors is a woman aged 30 to 39 with Graves' ophthalmopathy.

The chain recombines TRBV30 with TRBJ2-3, with D maybe TRBD2 (5 bases). Germline CDR1 GTSNPN, CDR2 SVGIG (reference sequence). Trimming stripped 0 bases from V and 6 bases from J, with 13 bases between. This CDR3 is built from 14 residues. The CDR3 spells CAWSVLGPRDTQYF. The CDR3 nucleotides are TGTGCCTGGAGTGTACTAGGGCCGCGGGATACGCAGTATTTT.

The chain uses TRBV13 and TRBJ2-2, with D perhaps matching TRBD1 (6 bases). From germline, CDR1 is PRHDT and CDR2 FYEKMQ (reference sequence). The CDR3 spans 14 residues. The V end lost 2 bases, the J end lost 3 bases, and 7 bases lay between the germline ends. The CDR3 protein is CASSLTGYTGELFF. The CDR3 region has the DNA TGTGCCAGCAGCTTAACAGGGTACACCGGGGAGCTGTTTTTT.

This clonotype occurred many times. V and J are TRBV2 and TRBJ1-1; TRBD1 agrees at 10 bases. Trimming cost V 6 bases and J 0 bases; bases outside gene matches: 7. The germline gives CDR1 SNHLY, CDR2 FYNNEI. This CDR3 has 16 amino acids. The chain's CDR3 is CASSFDRGRVNTEAFF. The CDR3, as DNA: TGTGCCAGCAGCTTCGACAGGGGGCGAGTGAACACTGAAGCTTTCTTT.

The chain links TRBV6-6 to TRBJ1-1; D is perhaps TRBD1 (6 bases). Germline CDR1 is MNHNY and CDR2 is SVGAGI (reference sequence). This CDR3 has 16 residues. With 2 bases removed from V and 4 bases from J, the gap between germline ends came to 17 bases. CDR3 bases: TGTGCCAGCAGTTACCGGACGTTCGGGGGCCTCACTGAAGCTTTCTTT. This sequence encodes CASSYRTFGGLTEAFF.

This clonotype has a handful of counts. CDR3: CSARGPGLEQFF. CDR3 in DNA: TGCAGTGCTAGAGGGCCGGGGCTAGAGCAGTTCTTC. The V call is TRBV20-1, the J call TRBJ2-1; D is tentatively TRBD1 or TRBD2 (5 bases each). V was trimmed by 1 base and J by 10 bases, leaving 11 bases between them. The CDR3 has 12 residues. Germline CDR1 is DFQATT and CDR2 is SNEGSKA (reference sequence).

This sequence joins TRBV6-2 or TRBV6-3 and TRBJ2-3, with 8 bases matching TRBD1. Germline CDR1 and CDR2: MNHEY and SVGEGT. With 5 bases clipped from V and 0 bases from J, the junction kept 7 bases outside the gene matches. CDR3 length: 16 residues. The CDR3 DNA reads TGTGCCAGCAGTCAGGACAGGGCACCTAGCACAGATACGCAGTATTTT. Translating it yields CASSQDRAPSTDTQYF.

This clonotype has a handful of counts. The chain joins TRBV27 to TRBJ2-1; D is perhaps TRBD1 (6 bases). The germline V and J ends were trimmed by 6 bases and 5 bases, with 14 bases remaining between them. The CDR3 length is 14 residues. CDR1 and CDR2 from the germline V gene are MNHEY and SMNVEV (reference sequence). CDR3 residues: CASRSGATDNEQFF. CDR3 nucleotide sequence: TGTGCCAGCAGGTCAGGGGCGACGGACAATGAGCAGTTCTTC.

CDR3 residues: CSARPLASPPDTQYF. For the CDR3, the DNA is TGCAGTGCTAGACCACTAGCGAGCCCCCCAGATACGCAGTATTTT. The chain has TRBV20-1 and TRBJ2-3, with 7 bases aligning to TRBD2. Per the germline V gene, CDR1 is DFQATT and CDR2 is SNEGSKA (reference sequence). CDR3 length equals 15 residues. After removal of 2 bases from V and 4 bases from J, the junction contained 9 bases not matched to a gene.

V gene TRBV19 combines with J gene TRBJ1-1; no clear D gene. Germline CDR1 is LNHDA and CDR2 is SQIVND (reference sequence). V lost 10 bases to trimming and J lost 4 bases, with 10 bases between them. CDR3 length: 11 residues. The CDR3 nucleotides read TGTGCCACTAAGGGTGGCACTGAAGCTTTCTTT. It encodes CATKGGTEAFF.

Turning to this clonotype: This sequence may be a read error, since a much larger clone differs from it by one base. The J gene is TRBJ1-6, the V gene TRBV28; 8 nucleotides align to TRBD1. V was clipped by 4 bases and J by 11 bases; unmatched bases: 13. The germline V gene encodes CDR1 MDHEN and CDR2 SYDVKM. The CDR3 totals 16 residues. CDR3 sequence reads: CASSSPRQGPYPPLHF. The CDR3 DNA follows: TGTGCCAGCAGTTCCCCACGACAGGGGCCGTATCCACCCCTCCACTTT.

This clonotype was detected only a few times. V gene TRBV4-1 combines with J gene TRBJ2-1, with 9 bases that match TRBD1. J was trimmed by 2 bases and V by 4 bases; bases with no gene match: 3. This CDR3 has 15 residues. The germline CDR1 and CDR2 sequences are MGHRA and YSYEKL. CDR3 residues: CASSRQGGAYNEQFF. The CDR3 DNA sequence: TGCGCCAGCAGCCGACAGGGGGGGGCCTACAATGAGCAGTTCTTC.

In this sample, this clonotype turned up many times. This chain joins TRBV6-6 and TRBJ2-1; 8 bases agree with TRBD2. Germline V gene sequence: CDR1 MNHNY, CDR2 SVGAGI (reference sequence). V shed 2 bases, J shed 1 base, and the junction held 7 bases outside the gene matches. The CDR3 runs to 17 residues. The CDR3 protein is CASSYNSGRGSYNEQFF. In DNA, the CDR3 is TGTGCCAGCAGTTACAACAGCGGGAGAGGGTCCTACAATGAGCAGTTCTTC.

This clonotype has just a few counts. The chain has TRBV4-3 and TRBJ2-5; 11 bases line up with TRBD1. J lost 4 bases, V lost 4 bases, and 11 bases had no gene match. CDR3 length equals 17 residues. CDR1 is LGHNA and CDR2 is YSLEER in the germline V gene. For the CDR3, the DNA is TGCGCCAGCAGCCCAGGAGGGACAGGGGGACACGGAGAGACCCAGTACTTC. Its translation is CASSPGGTGGHGETQYF.

This clonotype was detected many times. The chain uses TRBV28 and TRBJ2-2; D perhaps matches TRBD2 (6 bases). Germline values: CDR1 MDHEN, CDR2 SYDVKM. V gave up 10 bases and J gave up 4 bases, with 13 bases separating them. This CDR3 region has 13 residues. CDR3 in amino acids: CAIQGLATGELFF. CDR3 DNA: TGTGCCATCCAGGGACTGGCCACCGGGGAGCTGTTTTTT.

This clonotype was seen repeatedly, ten times or more. This chain uses TRBV7-2 with TRBJ2-3; D gene ambiguous. CDR3 length: 14 residues. Germline V CDR1 and CDR2: SGHTA, FQGNSA. V shed 1 base and J shed 6 bases, with 11 bases lying between them. For the CDR3, the DNA is TGTGCCAGCAGCTTAGGTTTCGGGTCTGATACGCAGTATTTT. Its protein is CASSLGFGSDTQYF.